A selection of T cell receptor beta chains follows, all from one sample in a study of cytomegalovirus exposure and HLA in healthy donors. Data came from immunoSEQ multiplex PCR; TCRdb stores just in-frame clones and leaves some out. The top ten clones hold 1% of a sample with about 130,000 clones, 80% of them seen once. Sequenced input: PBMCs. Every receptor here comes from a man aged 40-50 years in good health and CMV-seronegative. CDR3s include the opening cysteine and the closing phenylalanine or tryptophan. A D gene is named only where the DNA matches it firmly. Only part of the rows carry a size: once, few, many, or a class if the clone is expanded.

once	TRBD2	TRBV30	CAWSVGTSGVTTDTQYF
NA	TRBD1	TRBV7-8	CASSSRTGASYEQYF
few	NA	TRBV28	CASSLQGIPGYTF
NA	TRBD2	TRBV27	CASSREGLGSSYNEQFF
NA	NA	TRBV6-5	CASSQADTQYF
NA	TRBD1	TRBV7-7	CASSLTGQGAGETQYF
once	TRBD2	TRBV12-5	CASGLYSGKGTDTQYF
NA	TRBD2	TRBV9	CASSQLTSGRQETQYF
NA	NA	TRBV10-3	CAISGGRSGQPQHF
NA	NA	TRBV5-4	CASSLAPTGTGNTIYF
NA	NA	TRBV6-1	CASSEGGGTGNTIYF